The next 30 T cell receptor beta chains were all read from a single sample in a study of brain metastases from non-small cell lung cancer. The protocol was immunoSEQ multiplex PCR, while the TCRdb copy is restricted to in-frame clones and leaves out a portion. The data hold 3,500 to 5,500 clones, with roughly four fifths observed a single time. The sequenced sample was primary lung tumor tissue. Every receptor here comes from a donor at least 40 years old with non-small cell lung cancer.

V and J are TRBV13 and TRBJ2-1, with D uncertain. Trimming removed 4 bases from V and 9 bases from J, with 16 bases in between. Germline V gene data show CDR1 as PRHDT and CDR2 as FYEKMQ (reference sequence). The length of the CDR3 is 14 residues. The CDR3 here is CASSSSSGVFEQFF. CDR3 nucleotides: TGTGCCAGCAGCTCCAGTAGTGGTGTGTTTGAGCAGTTCTTC.

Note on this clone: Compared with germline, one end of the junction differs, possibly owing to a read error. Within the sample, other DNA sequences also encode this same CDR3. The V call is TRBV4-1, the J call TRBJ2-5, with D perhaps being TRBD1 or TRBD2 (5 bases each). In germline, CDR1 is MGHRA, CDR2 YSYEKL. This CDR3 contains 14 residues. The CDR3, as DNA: TGCGCTAGCAGCCAAGATCCCCCCGGGACGACTCAGTACTTC. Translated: CASSQDPPGTTQYF.

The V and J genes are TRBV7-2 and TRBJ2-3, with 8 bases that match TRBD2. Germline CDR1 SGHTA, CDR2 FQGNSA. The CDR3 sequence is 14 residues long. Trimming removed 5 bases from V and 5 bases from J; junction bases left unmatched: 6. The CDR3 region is CASSLTGGQDTQYF. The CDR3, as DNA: TGTGCCAGCAGCCTTACGGGGGGGCAAGATACGCAGTATTTT.

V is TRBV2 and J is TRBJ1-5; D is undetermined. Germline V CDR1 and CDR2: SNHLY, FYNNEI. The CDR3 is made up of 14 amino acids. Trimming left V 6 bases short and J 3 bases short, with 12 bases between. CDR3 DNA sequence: TGTGCCAGCAGGGGCAGGCTATCCAATCAGCCCCAGCATTTT. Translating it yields CASRGRLSNQPQHF.

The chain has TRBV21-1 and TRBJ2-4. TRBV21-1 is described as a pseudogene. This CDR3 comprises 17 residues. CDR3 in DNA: TGCGCCAGCAGCAACGGCATAGCTACAGCAAAGAAAAACATTCAGTACTTC. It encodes CASSNGIATAKKNIQYF.

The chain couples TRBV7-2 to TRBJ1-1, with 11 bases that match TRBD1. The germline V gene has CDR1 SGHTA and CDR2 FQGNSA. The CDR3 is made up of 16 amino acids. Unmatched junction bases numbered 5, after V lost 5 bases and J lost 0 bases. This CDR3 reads CASSDRDRGLNTEAFF. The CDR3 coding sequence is TGTGCCAGCAGCGACCGGGACAGGGGGTTGAACACTGAAGCTTTCTTT.

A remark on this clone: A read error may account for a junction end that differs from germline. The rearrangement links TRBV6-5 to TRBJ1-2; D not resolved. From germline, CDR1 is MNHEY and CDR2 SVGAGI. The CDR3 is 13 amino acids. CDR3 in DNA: TGTGCCAACAGTCTAGACACTAACTATGGCTACACCTTC. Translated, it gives CANSLDTNYGYTF.

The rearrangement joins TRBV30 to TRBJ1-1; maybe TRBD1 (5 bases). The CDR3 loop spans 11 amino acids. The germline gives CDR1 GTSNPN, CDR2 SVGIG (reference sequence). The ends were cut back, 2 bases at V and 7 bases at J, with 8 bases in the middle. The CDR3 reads CAWSRGLEAFF. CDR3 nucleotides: TGTGCCTGGAGTCGGGGCCTTGAAGCTTTCTTT.

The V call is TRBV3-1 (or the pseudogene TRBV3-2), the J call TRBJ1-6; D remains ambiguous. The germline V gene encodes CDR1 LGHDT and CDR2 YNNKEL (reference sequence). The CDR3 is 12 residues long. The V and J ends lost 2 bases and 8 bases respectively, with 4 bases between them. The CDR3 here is CASSQRDSPLHF. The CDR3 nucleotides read TGTGCCAGCAGCCAACGGGATTCACCCCTCCACTTT.

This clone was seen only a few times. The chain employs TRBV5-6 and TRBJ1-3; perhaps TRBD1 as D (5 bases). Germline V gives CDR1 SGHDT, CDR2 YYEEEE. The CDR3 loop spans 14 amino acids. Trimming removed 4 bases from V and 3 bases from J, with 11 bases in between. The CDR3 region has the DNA TGTGCCAGCAGCCGACAGATCTTTGGAAACACCATATATTTT. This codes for CASSRQIFGNTIYF.

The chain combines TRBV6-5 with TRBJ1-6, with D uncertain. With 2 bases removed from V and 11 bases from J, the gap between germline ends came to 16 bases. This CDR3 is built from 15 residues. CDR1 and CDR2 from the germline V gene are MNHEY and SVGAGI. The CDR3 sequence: CASSYLLGGRAPLHF. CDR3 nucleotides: TGTGCCAGCAGTTACCTACTCGGCGGGCGTGCACCCCTCCACTTT.

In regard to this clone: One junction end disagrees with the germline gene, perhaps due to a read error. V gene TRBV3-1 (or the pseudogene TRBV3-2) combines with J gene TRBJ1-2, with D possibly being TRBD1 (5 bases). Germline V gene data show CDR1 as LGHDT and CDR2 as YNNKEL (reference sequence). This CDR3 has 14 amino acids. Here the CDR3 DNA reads TGTGCCAGCAGCCAAGATCACGGGGGTTGGGGCTATACCTTC. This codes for CASSQDHGGWGYTF.

The CDR3 nucleotides read TGTGCCATCAGGGGGGGACTAGGGCCTCAAGAGACCCAGTACTTC. Its translation is CAIRGGLGPQETQYF. The V call is TRBV10-3, the J call TRBJ2-5; 8 bases line up with TRBD2. This CDR3 has 15 residues. The V and J ends lost 6 bases and 2 bases, in that order; junction bases with no gene match: 8. From germline, CDR1 is ENHRY and CDR2 SYGVKD.

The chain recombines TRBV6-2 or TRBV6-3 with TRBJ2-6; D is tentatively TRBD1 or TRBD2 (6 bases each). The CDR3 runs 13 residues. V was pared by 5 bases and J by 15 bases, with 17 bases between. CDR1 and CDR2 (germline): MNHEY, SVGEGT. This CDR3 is CASSPVRGEALTF. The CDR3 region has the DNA TGTGCCAGCAGTCCGGTTAGGGGGGAAGCCCTGACTTTC.

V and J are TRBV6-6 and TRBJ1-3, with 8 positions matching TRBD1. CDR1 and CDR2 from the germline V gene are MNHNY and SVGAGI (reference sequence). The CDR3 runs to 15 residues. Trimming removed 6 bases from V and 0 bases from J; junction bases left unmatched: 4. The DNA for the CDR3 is TGTGCCAGCAGCCGACAGGGGAGCTCTGGAAACACCATATATTTT. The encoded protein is CASSRQGSSGNTIYF.

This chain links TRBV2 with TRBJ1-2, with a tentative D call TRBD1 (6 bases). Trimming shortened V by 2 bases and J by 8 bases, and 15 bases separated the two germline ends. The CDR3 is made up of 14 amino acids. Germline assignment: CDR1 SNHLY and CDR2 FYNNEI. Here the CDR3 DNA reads TGTGCCAGCAGTGAATCCGGGGGGGCGCTCGGCTACACCTTC. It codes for CASSESGGALGYTF.

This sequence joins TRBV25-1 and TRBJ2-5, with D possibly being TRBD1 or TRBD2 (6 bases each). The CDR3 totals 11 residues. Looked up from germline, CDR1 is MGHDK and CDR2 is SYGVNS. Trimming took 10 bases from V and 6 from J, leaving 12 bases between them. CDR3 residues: CATARGQTQYF. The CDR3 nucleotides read TGTGCCACGGCCCGGGGGCAGACCCAGTACTTC.

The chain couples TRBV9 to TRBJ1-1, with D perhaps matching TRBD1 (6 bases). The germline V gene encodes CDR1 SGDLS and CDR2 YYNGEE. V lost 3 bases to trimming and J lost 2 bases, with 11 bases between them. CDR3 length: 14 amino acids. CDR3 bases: TGTGCCAGCAGCGGACTGACAGGAAACACTGAAGCTTTCTTT. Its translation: CASSGLTGNTEAFF.

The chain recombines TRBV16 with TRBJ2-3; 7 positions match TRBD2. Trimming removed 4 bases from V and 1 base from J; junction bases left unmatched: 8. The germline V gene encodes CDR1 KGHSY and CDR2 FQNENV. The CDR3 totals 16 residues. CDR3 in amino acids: CASSPRGGAGTDTQYF. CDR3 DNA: TGTGCCAGCAGCCCCCGGGGAGGGGCAGGCACAGATACGCAGTATTTT. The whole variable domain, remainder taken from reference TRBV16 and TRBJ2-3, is GEEVAQTPKHLVRGEGQKAKLYCAPIKGHSYVFWYQQVLKNEFKFLISFQNENVFDETGMPKERFSAKCLPNSPCSLEIQATKLEDSAVYFCASSPRGGAGTDTQYFGPGTRLTVL.

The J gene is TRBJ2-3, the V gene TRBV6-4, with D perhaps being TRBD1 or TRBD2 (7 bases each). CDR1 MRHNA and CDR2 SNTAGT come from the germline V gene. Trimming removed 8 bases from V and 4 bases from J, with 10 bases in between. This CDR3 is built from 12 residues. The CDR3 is CASSGGADTQYF. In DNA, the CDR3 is TGTGCCAGCTCAGGGGGGGCAGATACGCAGTATTTT.

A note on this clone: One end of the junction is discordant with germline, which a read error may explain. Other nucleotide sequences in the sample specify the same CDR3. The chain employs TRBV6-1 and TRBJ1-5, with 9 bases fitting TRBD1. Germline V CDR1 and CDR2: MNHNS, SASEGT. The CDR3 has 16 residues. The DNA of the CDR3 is TGTGCCAGCAGCGAAGGGACAGGGACCTTCAATCAGCCCCAGCATTTT. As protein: CASSEGTGTFNQPQHF.

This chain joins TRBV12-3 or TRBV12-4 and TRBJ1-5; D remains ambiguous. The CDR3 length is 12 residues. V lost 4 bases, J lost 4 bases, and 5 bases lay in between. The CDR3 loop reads CASSYQNQPQHF. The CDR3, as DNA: TGTGCCAGCAGTTATCAGAATCAGCCCCAGCATTTT.

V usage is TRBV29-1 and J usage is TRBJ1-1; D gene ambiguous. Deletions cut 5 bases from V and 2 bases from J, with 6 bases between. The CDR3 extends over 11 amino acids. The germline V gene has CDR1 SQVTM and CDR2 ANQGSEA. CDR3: CSVSVNTEAFF. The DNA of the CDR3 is TGCAGCGTTTCGGTAAACACTGAAGCTTTCTTT. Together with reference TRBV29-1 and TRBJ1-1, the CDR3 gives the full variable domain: SAVISQKPSRDICQRGTSLTIQCQVDSQVTMMFWYRQQPGQSLTLIATANQGSEATYESGFVIDKFPISRPNLTFSTLTVSNMSPEDSSIYLCSVSVNTEAFFGQGTRLTVV.

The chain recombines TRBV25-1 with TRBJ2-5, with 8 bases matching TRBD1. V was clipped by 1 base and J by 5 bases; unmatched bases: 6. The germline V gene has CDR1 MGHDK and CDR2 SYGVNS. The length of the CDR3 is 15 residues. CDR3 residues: CASSEFRTGSETQYF. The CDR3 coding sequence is TGTGCCAGCAGTGAATTTAGGACAGGGTCGGAGACCCAGTACTTC.

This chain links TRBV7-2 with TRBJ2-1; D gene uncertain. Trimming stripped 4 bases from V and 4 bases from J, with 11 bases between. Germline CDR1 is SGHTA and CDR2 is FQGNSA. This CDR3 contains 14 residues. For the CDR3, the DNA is TGTGCCAGCAGCTCAATGGGGTCTTACAATGAGCAGTTCTTC. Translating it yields CASSSMGSYNEQFF.

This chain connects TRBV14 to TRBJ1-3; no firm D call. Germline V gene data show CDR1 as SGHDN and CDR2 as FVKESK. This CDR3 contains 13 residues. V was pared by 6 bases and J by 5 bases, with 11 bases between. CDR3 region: CASRAGGRNTIYF. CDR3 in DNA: TGTGCCAGCAGAGCGGGTGGGAGAAACACCATATATTTT.

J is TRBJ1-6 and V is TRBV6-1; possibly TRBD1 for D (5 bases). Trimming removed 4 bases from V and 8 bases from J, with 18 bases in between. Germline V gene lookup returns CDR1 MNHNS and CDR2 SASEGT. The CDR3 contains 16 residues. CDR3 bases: TGTGCCAGCAGTGGAGAGGGGCCCCAAGTCGATTCACCCCTCCACTTT. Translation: CASSGEGPQVDSPLHF.

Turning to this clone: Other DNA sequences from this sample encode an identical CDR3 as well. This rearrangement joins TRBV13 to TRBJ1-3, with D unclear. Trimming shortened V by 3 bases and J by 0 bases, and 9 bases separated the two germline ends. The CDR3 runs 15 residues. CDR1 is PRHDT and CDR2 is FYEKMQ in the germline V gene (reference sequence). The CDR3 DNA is TGTGCCAGCAGCTTGGACTCTAGCTCTGGAAACACCATATATTTT. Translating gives CASSLDSSSGNTIYF.

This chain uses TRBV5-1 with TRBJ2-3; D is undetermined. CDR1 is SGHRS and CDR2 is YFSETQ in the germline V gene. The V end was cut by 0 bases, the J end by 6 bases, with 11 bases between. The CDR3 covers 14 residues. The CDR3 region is CASSLGYKGDTQYF. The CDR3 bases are TGCGCCAGCAGCTTGGGATATAAAGGGGATACGCAGTATTTT.

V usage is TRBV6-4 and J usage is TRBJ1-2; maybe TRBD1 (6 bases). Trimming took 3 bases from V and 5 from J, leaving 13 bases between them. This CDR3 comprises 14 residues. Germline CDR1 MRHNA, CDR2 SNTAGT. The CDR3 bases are TGTGCCAGCAGTGATGGGGGCGAGACTTATGGCTACACCTTC. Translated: CASSDGGETYGYTF.